A single sample is the source of the 3 T cell receptor beta chains below, sequenced in a study of blood T cell repertoires in COVID-19. The repertoire was sequenced with immunoSEQ multiplex PCR; TCRdb's copy has only in-frame clones and lacks some. The table has under 200,000 clones, approximately 81% seen once. What was sequenced was peripheral blood. The receptors originated from an elderly woman with acute or convalescent COVID-19.

This clone occurred once. The chain recombines TRBV6-5 with TRBJ1-2, with 8 bases aligning to TRBD1. Trimming took 6 bases from V and 6 from J; bases not matched to a gene: 6. CDR1 and CDR2 (germline): MNHEY, SVGAGI. This CDR3 contains 13 residues. The CDR3 spells CASRLTGADGYTF. CDR3 DNA: TGTGCCAGCAGACTGACAGGGGCGGATGGCTACACCTTC.

The gene calls are TRBV18 and TRBJ2-1; the match to TRBD2 covers 12 bases. V lost 1 base to trimming and J lost 5 bases; unmatched junction nucleotides: 6. Germline loops: CDR1 KGHSH, CDR2 LQKENI. The CDR3 runs 17 residues. The CDR3 DNA is TGTGCCAGCTCACCACGTGGACTAGCGGGAACGAACAATGAGCAGTTCTTC. It codes for CASSPRGLAGTNNEQFF.

There are a few counts of this clone. The chain is built from TRBV18 and TRBJ2-3; D gene unclear. The CDR3 totals 14 residues. Trimming removed 2 bases at V and 4 bases at J, with 10 bases between. Germline values: CDR1 KGHSH, CDR2 LQKENI. CDR3 protein: CASSPGQHADTQYF. The CDR3 DNA sequence: TGTGCCAGCTCACCAGGGCAGCACGCAGATACGCAGTATTTT.